This T cell receptor (beta chain) was captured in a study of T cell changes during pregnancy in multiple sclerosis. This table comes from immunoSEQ multiplex PCR, and its TCRdb copy is limited to in-frame clones, with some not included. Here the sample spans 85,000 to 100,000 clones, approximately 92% being singletons. The source was peripheral blood, collected after pregnancy. The source of this sequence is a female donor with multiple sclerosis, enrolled in a pregnancy study.

The CDR3 loop is CASRQGSRDEQFF. Written as DNA, the CDR3 is TGTGCCAGCCGACAGGGGAGTAGGGATGAGCAGTTCTTC. This rearrangement joins TRBV18 to TRBJ2-1; TRBD1 aligns across 8 bases. Germline lookup yields CDR1 KGHSH and CDR2 LQKENI. The V segment lost 8 bases and the J segment 8 bases; nucleotides outside the gene matches: 8. CDR3 length: 13 amino acids. The entire variable domain, with the rest obtained from reference TRBV18 and TRBJ2-1, is as follows: NAGVMQNPRHLVRRRGQEARLRCSPMKGHSHVYWYRQLPEEGLKFMVYLQKENIIDESGMPKERFSAEFPKEGPSILRIQQVVRGDSAAYFCASRQGSRDEQFFGPGTRLTVL.